The entry that follows covers one T cell receptor beta chain sequence. Its antigen is currently unknown. The data derive from a study of T cells in localized non-small cell lung cancer. Study-wide findings and caveats: Elevated circulating T cell density in blood was associated with longer overall survival. Median detection of top 100 tumor clones in adjacent lung was around 60 clones.

Trimming cost V 3 bases and J 3 bases; bases outside gene matches: 4. The CDR3 loop spans 14 amino acids. Per germline, CDR1 WSHSY and CDR2 SAAADI. Method: immunoSEQ multiplex PCR; TCRdb's copy keeps in-frame clones and lacks some. The sample consists of about 41,000 clones, 88% of them appearing once. The gene calls are TRBV10-2 and TRBJ2-7, with 8 nucleotides matching TRBD1. This sample comprised peripheral blood, obtained before any cancer treatment. The receptor comes from a female donor older than 55 with stage I squamous cell lung carcinoma. In nucleotides, the CDR3 is TGCGCCAGCAGTGACTCCAGGGGGCTCTACGAGCAGTACTTC. Its translation is CASSDSRGLYEQYF.